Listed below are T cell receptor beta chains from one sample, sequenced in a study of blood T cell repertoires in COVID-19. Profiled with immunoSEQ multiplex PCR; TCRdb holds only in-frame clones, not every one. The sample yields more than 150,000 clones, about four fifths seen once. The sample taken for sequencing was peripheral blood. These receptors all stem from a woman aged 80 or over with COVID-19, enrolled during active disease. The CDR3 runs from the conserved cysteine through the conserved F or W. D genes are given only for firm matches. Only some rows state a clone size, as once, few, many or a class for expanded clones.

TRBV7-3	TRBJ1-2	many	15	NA	TGTGCCAGCAGCCCTTCCTCGCACACTAACTATGGCTACACCTTC	CASSPSSHTNYGYTF
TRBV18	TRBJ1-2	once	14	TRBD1	TGTGCCAGCTCACCGGGACAGCCCGGCTATGGCTACACCTTC	CASSPGQPGYGYTF
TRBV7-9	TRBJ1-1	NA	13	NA	TGTGCCAGCAGCTTAGGAGGGGGGGTTGAAGCTTTCTTT	CASSLGGGVEAFF
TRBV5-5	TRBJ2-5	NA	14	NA	TGTGCCAGCAGCTTGGGGCAGCCGGGGGAGACCCAGTACTTC	CASSLGQPGETQYF
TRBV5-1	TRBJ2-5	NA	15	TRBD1	TGCGCCAGCAGTTCGACAGGGAACATGCAAGAGACCCAGTACTTC	CASSSTGNMQETQYF
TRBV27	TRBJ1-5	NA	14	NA	TGTGCCAGCAGTTTCAGGGATAGCAATCAGCCCCAGCATTTT	CASSFRDSNQPQHF
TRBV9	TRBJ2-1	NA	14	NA	TGTGCCAGCAGCCTAGATGGCCCTCCAAATGAGCAGTTCTTC	CASSLDGPPNEQFF
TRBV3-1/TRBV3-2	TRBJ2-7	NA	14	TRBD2	TGTGCCAGCAGTCAAGGACTAGTCACCTACGAGCAGTACTTC	CASSQGLVTYEQYF
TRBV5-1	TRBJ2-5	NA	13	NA	TGCGCCAGCAGCTCCGCCCCACGGGAGACCCAGTACTTC	CASSSAPRETQYF
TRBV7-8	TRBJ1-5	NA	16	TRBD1	TGTGCCAGCAGCTTAGGAGGGACAGCCTACAATCAGCCCCAGCATTTT	CASSLGGTAYNQPQHF
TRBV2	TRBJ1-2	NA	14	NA	TGTGCCAGCAGTGAACTCGGGGGGAACTATGGCTACACCTTC	CASSELGGNYGYTF
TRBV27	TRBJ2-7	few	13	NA	TGTGCCAGCAGTGTTTATATGTCCTACGAGCAGTACTTC	CASSVYMSYEQYF
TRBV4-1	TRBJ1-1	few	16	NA	TGCGCCAGCAGCCCAATTCAGACAGGTTTGAACACTGAAGCTTTCTTT	CASSPIQTGLNTEAFF
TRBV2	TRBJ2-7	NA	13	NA	TGTGCCAGCAGTGAACATTCGCAGGCGGGGCAGTACTTC	CASSEHSQAGQYF
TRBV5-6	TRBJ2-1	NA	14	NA	TGTGCCAGCAGCGCGAGTTTGAATTGGTTTGAGCAGTTCTTC	CASSASLNWFEQFF
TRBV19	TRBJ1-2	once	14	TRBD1	TGTGCCAGTAGTATCGGGACAGCTCGCTATGGCTACACCTTC	CASSIGTARYGYTF
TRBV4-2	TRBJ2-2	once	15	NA	TGTGCCAGCAGCCAAATGACAGGGAACACCGGGGAGCTGTTTTTT	CASSQMTGNTGELFF
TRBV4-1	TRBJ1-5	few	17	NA	TGCGCCAGCAGCCTAGGGGGGGCGGCTACCTTCAATCAGCCCCAGCATTTT	CASSLGGAATFNQPQHF
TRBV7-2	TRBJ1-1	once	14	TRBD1	TGTGCCAGCAGCCGGGACAGGTCCGACACTGAAGCTTTCTTT	CASSRDRSDTEAFF
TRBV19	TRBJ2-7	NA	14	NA	TGTGCCAGTAGTATAGATTTTTGGCGGAACGAGCAGTACTTC	CASSIDFWRNEQYF
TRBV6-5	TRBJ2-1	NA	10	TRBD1	TGTGCCAGCATCAGGGGGCGGCAGTTCTTC	CASIRGRQFF
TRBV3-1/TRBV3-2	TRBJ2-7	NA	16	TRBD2	TGTGCCAGCAGCCCTGGTAGCGGGCTCCCGCGGTACGAGCAGTACTTC	CASSPGSGLPRYEQYF
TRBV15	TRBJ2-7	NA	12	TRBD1	TGTGCCACCCAAGGACAGGACTACGAGCAGTACTTC	CATQGQDYEQYF
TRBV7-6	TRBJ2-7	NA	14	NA	TGTGCCAGCAGCTACGACTCATCCTCCTACGAGCAGTACTTC	CASSYDSSSYEQYF
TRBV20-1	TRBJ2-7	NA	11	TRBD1	TGCAGTGCTGTGGACAGGGATCGGCAGTACTTC	CSAVDRDRQYF
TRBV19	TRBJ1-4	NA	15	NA	TGTGCCAGTAGTATTGGAGCTGCAACTAATGAAAAACTGTTTTTT	CASSIGAATNEKLFF
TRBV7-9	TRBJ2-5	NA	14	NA	TGTGCCAGCAGCAGAGGGGGAACTCAAGAGACCCAGTACTTC	CASSRGGTQETQYF
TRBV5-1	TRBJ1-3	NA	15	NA	TGCGCCAGCCGCTTGGAGGGGGTGGCCGGAAACACCATATATTTT	CASRLEGVAGNTIYF
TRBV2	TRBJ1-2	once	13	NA	TGTGCCAGCAAACAGGACAGCGTCTATGGCTACACCTTC	CASKQDSVYGYTF
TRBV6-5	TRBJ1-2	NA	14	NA	TGTGCCAGCAGTTACTCCCAGGGGTTCTATGGCTACACCTTC	CASSYSQGFYGYTF
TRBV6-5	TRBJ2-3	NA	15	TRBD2	TGTGCCAGCAGGAAACTAGCGGGAGGGGCAGATACGCAGTATTTT	CASRKLAGGADTQYF
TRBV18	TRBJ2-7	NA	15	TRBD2	TGTGCCAGCTCACCAGTATCTAGCGGGAGGGACGAGCAGTACTTC	CASSPVSSGRDEQYF
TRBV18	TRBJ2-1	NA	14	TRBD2	TGTGCCAGCTCCGGGACTAGCGGGATCAATGAGCAGTTCTTC	CASSGTSGINEQFF
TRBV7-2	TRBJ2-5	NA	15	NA	TGTGCCAGCAGCTTAAATAGCGTATCCCAAGAGACCCAGTACTTC	CASSLNSVSQETQYF
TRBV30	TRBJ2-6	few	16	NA	TGTGCCTGGAGTGTGGTCGGCAGGAACTTGGCCAACGTCCTGACTTTC	CAWSVVGRNLANVLTF
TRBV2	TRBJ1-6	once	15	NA	TGTGCCAGCAGTGTCTCCAGGGGAGGGGATTCACCCCTCCACTTT	CASSVSRGGDSPLHF
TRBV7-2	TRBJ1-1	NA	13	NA	TGTGCCAGCAGCGAAGACTCATATATTGAAGCTTTCTTT	CASSEDSYIEAFF
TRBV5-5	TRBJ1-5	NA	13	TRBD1	TGTGCCAGCAGCCTGACAGGGGTCCAGCCCCAGCATTTT	CASSLTGVQPQHF
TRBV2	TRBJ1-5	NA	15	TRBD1	TGTGCCAGCAGTGAAGACAGGGGGAGCAATCAGCCCCAGCATTTT	CASSEDRGSNQPQHF
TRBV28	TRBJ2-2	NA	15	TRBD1	TGTGCCAGCAGATCACCCGACAGGGGTTCCGGGGAGCTGTTTTTT	CASRSPDRGSGELFF